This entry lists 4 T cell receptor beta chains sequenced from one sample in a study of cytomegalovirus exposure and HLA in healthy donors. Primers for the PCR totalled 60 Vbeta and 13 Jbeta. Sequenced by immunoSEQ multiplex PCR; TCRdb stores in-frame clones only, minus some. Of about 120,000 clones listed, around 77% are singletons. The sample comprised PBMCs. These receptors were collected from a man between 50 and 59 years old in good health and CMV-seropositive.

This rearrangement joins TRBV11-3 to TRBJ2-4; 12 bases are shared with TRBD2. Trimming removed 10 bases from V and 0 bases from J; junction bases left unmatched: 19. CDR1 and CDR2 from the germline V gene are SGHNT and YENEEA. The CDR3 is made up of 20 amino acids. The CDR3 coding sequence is TGTGCCACCCAGACTAGCGGGAGATGTTACCGCACTCTAGCCAAAAACATTCAGTACTTC. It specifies CATQTSGRCYRTLAKNIQYF.

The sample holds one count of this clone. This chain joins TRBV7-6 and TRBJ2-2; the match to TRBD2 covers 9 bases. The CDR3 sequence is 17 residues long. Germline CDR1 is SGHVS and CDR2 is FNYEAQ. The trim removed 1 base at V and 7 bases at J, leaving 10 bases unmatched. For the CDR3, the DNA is TGTGCCAGCAGCTTAGGGAGTAGCGGGAGAGATAACGGGGAGCTGTTTTTT. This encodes CASSLGSSGRDNGELFF.

The CDR3 reads CASSVGGTRYGYTF. DNA for the CDR3: TGTGCCAGCAGCGTAGGTGGGACACGTTATGGCTACACCTTC. The chain is built from TRBV9 and TRBJ1-2; D perhaps matches TRBD1 (6 bases). This CDR3 has 14 amino acids. Per the germline V gene, CDR1 is SGDLS and CDR2 is YYNGEE. V lost 0 bases, J lost 5 bases, and 11 bases lay in between.

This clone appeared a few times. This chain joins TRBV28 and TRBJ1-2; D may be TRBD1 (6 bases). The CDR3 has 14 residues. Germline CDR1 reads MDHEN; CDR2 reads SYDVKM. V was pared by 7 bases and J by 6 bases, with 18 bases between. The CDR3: CASITSKGGHGYTF. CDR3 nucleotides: TGTGCCAGCATTACCAGCAAAGGGGGTCATGGCTACACCTTC.